This passage covers 30 T cell receptor beta chains from one sample sequenced in a study of cytomegalovirus exposure and HLA in healthy donors. PCR amplification relied on 60 Vbeta primers (plus 13 Jbeta primers). TCRdb's table, derived via immunoSEQ multiplex PCR, lists solely in-frame clones and lacks some. The sample yields about 200,000 clones, about 87% seen once. Sequences were obtained from PBMCs. The receptors were gathered from a man in his thirties or forties in good health and CMV-seronegative.

V gene TRBV15 combines with J gene TRBJ2-7; no clear D gene. The CDR3 totals 15 residues. V was cut by 0 bases and J by 5 bases, with 14 bases left in between. Germline CDR1 LNHNV, CDR2 YYDKDF (reference sequence). CDR3: CATSRDQVSAHEQYF. The CDR3 bases are TGTGCCACCAGCAGAGATCAGGTTTCGGCCCACGAGCAGTACTTC.

This CDR3 reads CASSEDLTGTDTQYF. CDR3 nucleotides: TGTGCCAGCAGTGAGGATTTAACCGGCACAGATACGCAGTATTTT. The V and J genes are TRBV7-6 and TRBJ2-3; D not certain. The CDR3 loop spans 15 amino acids. Germline values: CDR1 SGHVS, CDR2 FNYEAQ. Trimming took off 6 bases at V and 1 base at J, with 14 bases between the two ends.

The rearrangement uses TRBV27 and TRBJ2-1; no firm D call. This CDR3 region has 13 residues. Germline V gene data show CDR1 as MNHEY and CDR2 as SMNVEV (reference sequence). V was pared by 6 bases and J by 7 bases, with 13 bases between. CDR3 residues: CASRRSGANEQFF. The CDR3 bases are TGTGCCAGCAGACGTTCCGGAGCGAATGAGCAGTTCTTC.

The chain recombines TRBV4-1 with TRBJ1-2; D ambiguous. Germline assignment: CDR1 MGHRA and CDR2 YSYEKL. Between the trimmed V and J ends, which lost 1 base and 8 bases, there was a span of 14 bases. The CDR3 runs to 14 residues. In DNA form, the CDR3 reads TGCGCCAGCAGCCAAGGAGGCGGGAGTGGAGGCTACACCTTC. Encoded protein: CASSQGGGSGGYTF.

Points on this clone: One end of the junction fails to match germline, which may point to a read error. V is TRBV27 and J is TRBJ2-2, with a possible D match to TRBD2 (5 bases). This CDR3 spans 15 amino acids. The germline V gene has CDR1 MNHEY and CDR2 SMNVEV (reference sequence). DNA of the CDR3: TGTGCCAGCAGTTGCTATTTTTTGGGGAACCGGGGAGCTGTTTTT. It codes for CASSCYFLGNRGAVF.

The gene calls are TRBV6-1 and TRBJ2-7; TRBD1 is a possible D gene (6 bases). Germline V CDR1 and CDR2: MNHNS, SASEGT. The CDR3 runs to 13 residues. Trimming left V 5 bases short and J 3 bases short, with 11 bases between. The CDR3, as DNA: TGTGCCAGCAGTAAACAGGGATTCTACGAGCAGTACTTC. It is translated as CASSKQGFYEQYF.

The chain has TRBV7-9 and TRBJ2-7, with TRBD1 as a possible D gene (6 bases). Germline V gene data show CDR1 as SEHNR and CDR2 as FQNEAQ (reference sequence). V lost 4 bases and J lost 0, with 19 bases in between. The CDR3 is made up of 17 amino acids. CDR3 residues: CASSSQKDRLNSYEQYF. CDR3 bases: TGTGCCAGCAGCTCTCAAAAGGACAGATTAAACTCCTACGAGCAGTACTTC.

V and J are TRBV6-1 and TRBJ2-5; D may be TRBD2 (5 bases). CDR3 size: 15 residues. Germline V gene data show CDR1 as MNHNS and CDR2 as SASEGT. Trimming shortened V by 9 bases and J by 0 bases, and 17 bases separated the two germline ends. The CDR3 region has the DNA TGTGCCAGTAGTCCCGGCGGGTCTTACCAAGAGACCCAGTACTTC. It encodes CASSPGGSYQETQYF.

This chain connects TRBV18 to TRBJ2-5; D is unclear. V gave up 3 bases and J gave up 4 bases, with 12 bases separating them. The CDR3 runs 14 residues. In germline, CDR1 is KGHSH, CDR2 LQKENI. This CDR3 reads CASSPGIAGETQYF. CDR3 bases: TGTGCCAGCTCACCGGGTATCGCAGGAGAGACCCAGTACTTC.

This clone has just one count. V gene TRBV27 combines with J gene TRBJ1-4; a possible D gene is TRBD1 (6 bases). Germline lookup yields CDR1 MNHEY and CDR2 SMNVEV (reference sequence). Trimming took 2 bases from V and 7 from J, leaving 14 bases between them. This CDR3 is built from 15 residues. The CDR3 sequence is CASSLAGTSGEKLFF. CDR3 bases: TGTGCCAGCAGTTTAGCCGGGACATCAGGTGAAAAACTGTTTTTT.

The CDR3 region has the DNA TGTGCCAGCAGCTTGGGGGGGAACCATGAAGCTTTCTTT. Translating it yields CASSLGGNHEAFF. The genes are TRBV11-3 and TRBJ1-1, with a weak D call TRBD1 (5 bases). Trimming stripped 3 bases from V and 7 bases from J, with 12 bases between. Germline V lookup: CDR1 SGHNT, CDR2 YENEEA. There are 13 residues in the CDR3.

The chain links TRBV6-5 to TRBJ2-7; the D gene is possibly TRBD2 (5 bases). This CDR3 has 13 amino acids. Trimming took off 0 bases at V and 2 bases at J, with 5 bases between the two ends. From germline, CDR1 is MNHEY and CDR2 SVGAGI. CDR3 in DNA: TGTGCCAGCAGTTACTCCGGGGCCTACGAGCAGTACTTC. Encoded protein: CASSYSGAYEQYF.

The rearrangement uses TRBV28 and TRBJ2-7, with TRBD1 matching 8 bases. V dropped 9 bases and J dropped 3; count of bases not matched to a gene: 4. The germline V gene encodes CDR1 MDHEN and CDR2 SYDVKM. The CDR3 spans 12 residues. The DNA of the CDR3 is TGTGCCAGATCTGGACAGGGCTACGAGCAGTACTTC. Its translation: CARSGQGYEQYF.

The gene calls are TRBV28 and TRBJ2-3, with a tentative D call TRBD1 (5 bases). The V end was cut by 7 bases, the J end by 4 bases, with 12 bases between. Per germline, CDR1 MDHEN and CDR2 SYDVKM. The CDR3 runs 13 residues. In nucleotides, the CDR3 is TGTGCCAGCACACTTCAGGGTCCAGATACGCAGTATTTT. This gives the protein CASTLQGPDTQYF.

The rearrangement joins TRBV2 to TRBJ2-5; 9 nucleotides match TRBD1. Germline V CDR1 and CDR2: SNHLY, FYNNEI. V gave up 6 bases and J gave up 5 bases; unmatched junction bases: 4. CDR3 length: 13 amino acids. The CDR3 sequence: CASRETGGETQYF. CDR3 bases: TGTGCCAGCAGGGAGACAGGGGGGGAGACCCAGTACTTC.

V gene TRBV18 combines with J gene TRBJ2-2, with 11 bases lining up with TRBD2. CDR3 length: 16 amino acids. Germline V gene sequence: CDR1 KGHSH, CDR2 LQKENI. Unmatched junction bases numbered 1, after V lost 1 base and J lost 3 bases. CDR3 protein: CASSPLAGGYTGELFF. The CDR3 nucleotides read TGTGCCAGCTCACCACTAGCGGGAGGGTACACCGGGGAGCTGTTTTTT. The full variable domain, in which reference TRBV18 and TRBJ2-2 provide the parts outside the CDR3, is NAGVMQNPRHLVRRRGQEARLRCSPMKGHSHVYWYRQLPEEGLKFMVYLQKENIIDESGMPKERFSAEFPKEGPSILRIQQVVRGDSAAYFCASSPLAGGYTGELFFGEGSRLTVL.

This sequence joins TRBV11-3 and TRBJ2-6, with TRBD1 identical over 9 bases. CDR1 is SGHNT and CDR2 is YENEEA in the germline V gene. CDR3 length: 18 amino acids. V dropped 5 bases and J dropped 0; count of bases not matched to a gene: 8. The DNA of the CDR3 is TGTGCCAGCAGCCCCGGGACAGGGAAAGACTCTGGGGCCAACGTCCTGACTTTC. Protein sequence: CASSPGTGKDSGANVLTF. Based on the CDR3 plus reference TRBV11-3 and TRBJ2-6, the full variable domain is EAGVVQSPRYKIIEKKQPVAFWCNPISGHNTLYWYLQNLGQGPELLIRYENEEAVDDSQLPKDRFSAERLKGVDSTLKIQPAELGDSAVYLCASSPGTGKDSGANVLTFGAGSRLTVL.

In this sample, this clone turned up a few times. V gene TRBV9 combines with J gene TRBJ2-7; D unclear. The CDR3 loop spans 13 amino acids. V was cut by 1 base and J by 1 base, with 6 bases left in between. Germline CDR1 and CDR2: SGDLS and YYNGEE. The DNA of the CDR3 is TGTGCCAGCAGCGTAAGTGAGTCCTACGAGCAGTACTTC. Its protein product is CASSVSESYEQYF.

This clone occurred a few times. The chain has TRBV4-1 and TRBJ2-5, with 8 bases matching TRBD1. With the DNA end fitting TRBJ2-7 better, the J assignment may be wrong. Germline-derived CDR1 and CDR2 are MGHRA and YSYEKL. The CDR3 loop spans 15 amino acids. The CDR3 coding sequence is TGCGCCAGCAGCCAAGCCAGGGGGCAGGGGTACGAGCAGTACTTC. It is translated as CASSQARGQGYEQYF.

V gene TRBV19 combines with J gene TRBJ2-7; perhaps TRBD2 as D (6 bases). CDR1 and CDR2 (germline): LNHDA, SQIVND (reference sequence). V was trimmed by 5 bases and J by 2 bases, leaving 13 bases between them. The CDR3 loop spans 14 amino acids. CDR3 in DNA: TGTGCCAGTAGTGTGGAGGGACGGGCCTACGAGCAGTACTTC. Translated, it gives CASSVEGRAYEQYF.

This clone was observed a single time. The chain links TRBV6-5 to TRBJ2-7; 10 bases fit TRBD2. Germline V gene lookup returns CDR1 MNHEY and CDR2 SVGAGI. CDR3 length equals 16 residues. The J segment lost 5 bases and the V segment lost 2 bases, leaving 9 bases of the junction unmatched. This chain's CDR3 is CASSYGVLAGDHEQYF. As DNA, the CDR3 is TGTGCCAGCAGTTACGGTGTGCTAGCGGGAGACCACGAGCAGTACTTC.

The rearrangement uses TRBV5-1 and TRBJ2-3; 14 bases line up with TRBD2. V lost 4 bases, J lost 5 bases, and 9 bases stayed unmatched. CDR1 and CDR2 from the germline V gene are SGHRS and YFSETQ. This CDR3 region has 17 residues. The chain's CDR3 is CASSGLTSGRGGDTQYF. The CDR3 DNA sequence: TGCGCCAGCAGCGGACTGACTAGCGGGAGGGGAGGAGATACGCAGTATTTT.

CDR3 bases: TGTGCCACGCGGGTGCGGGGGGCCATAGAGACCCAGTACTTC. Translated, it gives CATRVRGAIETQYF. V usage is TRBV19 and J usage is TRBJ2-5; TRBD2 matches 8 bases. After removal of 10 bases from V and 4 bases from J, the junction contained 11 bases not matched to a gene. The germline gives CDR1 LNHDA, CDR2 SQIVND (reference sequence). The CDR3 covers 14 residues.

This clone was picked up a small number of times. This chain links TRBV11-2 with TRBJ1-4; D possibly corresponds to TRBD1 (5 bases). CDR1 and CDR2 (germline): SGHAT, FQNNGV. The CDR3 contains 13 residues. Trimming removed 5 bases at V and 6 bases at J, with 10 bases between. CDR3 residues: CASSGGGDEKLFF. In DNA form, the CDR3 reads TGTGCCAGCAGCGGGGGGGGAGATGAAAAACTGTTTTTT.

V gene TRBV7-9 combines with J gene TRBJ1-4, with D uncertain. Germline V CDR1 and CDR2: SEHNR, FQNEAQ (reference sequence). V was clipped by 2 bases and J by 3 bases, with 13 bases between them. This CDR3 has 16 amino acids. The CDR3 coding sequence is TGTGCCAGCAGCTTAACTTCGTACAGCTCTAATGAAAAACTGTTTTTT. Its translation: CASSLTSYSSNEKLFF.

The V call is TRBV27, the J call TRBJ2-2; possibly TRBD1 for D (8 bases). V dropped 6 bases and J dropped 9 bases, with 20 bases sitting between them. The germline gives CDR1 MNHEY, CDR2 SMNVEV (reference sequence). The CDR3 runs to 15 residues. CDR3 protein: CASSTDRGGDRELFF. The CDR3 DNA sequence: TGTGCCAGCAGCACCGACAGGGGAGGGGATAGGGAGCTGTTTTTT.

This sequence joins TRBV29-1 and TRBJ1-4; no clear D. From germline, CDR1 is SQVTM and CDR2 ANQGSEA. Trimming removed 7 bases at V and 8 bases at J, with 11 bases between. CDR3 size: 11 residues. The CDR3 DNA follows: TGCAGCGCCCGTCTTGCGGAAAAACTGTTTTTT. Residues: CSARLAEKLFF.

The chain recombines TRBV19 with TRBJ2-7; TRBD1 matches 10 bases. V lost 8 bases to trimming and J lost 4 bases; unmatched junction nucleotides: 11. Germline V gene data show CDR1 as LNHDA and CDR2 as SQIVND (reference sequence). The CDR3 is made up of 15 amino acids. CDR3 DNA sequence: TGTGCCAGTGCCTGGGGACAGGGGTTAACGTACGAGCAGTACTTC. It specifies CASAWGQGLTYEQYF.

The rearrangement links TRBV9 to TRBJ1-6; TRBD1 matches 8 bases. There are 14 residues in the CDR3. V trimming: 3 bases; J trimming: 7 bases; junction bases outside the gene matches: 3. In germline, CDR1 is SGDLS, CDR2 YYNGEE. This CDR3 is CASSAQGGNSPLHF. The CDR3 nucleotides are TGTGCCAGCAGCGCACAGGGGGGCAATTCACCCCTCCACTTT. The full variable domain, its missing parts supplied by reference TRBV9 and TRBJ1-6, is DSGVTQTPKHLITATGQRVTLRCSPRSGDLSVYWYQQSLDQGLQFLIQYYNGEERAKGNILERFSAQQFPDLHSELNLSSLELGDSALYFCASSAQGGNSPLHFGNGTRLTVT.

This chain uses TRBV11-1 with TRBJ1-4; TRBD1 is a possible D gene (6 bases). Germline-derived CDR1 and CDR2 are SGHAT and FQDESV (reference sequence). Between the trimmed V and J ends, which lost 3 bases and 5 bases, there was a span of 13 bases. There are 15 residues in the CDR3. The CDR3 protein is CASSFSGQLNEKLFF. DNA of the CDR3: TGTGCCAGCAGCTTTTCCGGACAGCTAAATGAAAAACTGTTTTTT.